These 3 T cell receptor beta chains originate from one sample sequenced in a study of beta chain features in type 1 diabetes (dated by TCRdb to about 2018). The protocol used for the library was the immunoSEQ multiplex PCR assay. The entire amount of isolated RNA was reverse transcribed using the High Capacity cDNA Reverse Transcription Kit, so the sequenced TCRB transcripts were expressed ones. This immuneACCESS table, as held by TCRdb, lists in-frame sequences with V and J called but not all clones. Of the missing ones, under half trace to an unresolved V gene in checked studies; the others have no known cause. Present in this sample are roughly 400,000 clones, about 14% of which were seen just once. Of the sample, approximately 0.035% is held by the ten largest clones. Specimen: naive CD4+ T cells from blood. This sample's cell subset or site label indicates: true naive CD4+ T cells. Receptors were obtained from a man aged 25-45 years in good health.

The rearrangement uses TRBV4-3 and TRBJ2-1, with 12 positions matching TRBD1. Per germline, CDR1 LGHNA and CDR2 YSLEER. The V and J ends lost 2 bases and 8 bases, in that order; junction bases with no gene match: 13. CDR3 length: 18 residues. The CDR3 spells CASSQSADIGTGGYEQFF. For the CDR3, the DNA is TGCGCCAGCAGCCAAAGCGCCGATATCGGGACAGGGGGCTATGAGCAGTTCTTC.

This clone was detected a few times. The chain has TRBV30 and TRBJ2-1; 7 positions agree with TRBD2. This CDR3 contains 13 residues. Germline CDR1 and CDR2: GTSNPN and SVGIG (reference sequence). Trimming took 6 bases from V and 5 from J; bases not matched to a gene: 7. The CDR3 DNA reads as TGTGCCTGCCAGACTAGCATACACAATGAGCAGTTCTTC. It yields the protein CACQTSIHNEQFF.

This clone has only a few counts. V is TRBV7-2 and J is TRBJ2-7; D uncertain. This CDR3 is 16 amino acids long. Trimming stripped 4 bases from V and 5 bases from J, with 21 bases between. Germline CDR1 reads SGHTA; CDR2 reads FQGNSA. CDR3 loop: CASSSRMGFSANEQYF. DNA of the CDR3: TGTGCCAGCAGCTCCCGTATGGGGTTCTCGGCGAACGAGCAGTACTTC. The entire variable domain, with the rest obtained from reference TRBV7-2 and TRBJ2-7, is as follows: GAGVSQSPSNKVTEKGKDVELRCDPISGHTALYWYRQSLGQGLEFLIYFQGNSAPDKSGLPSDRFSAERTGGSVSTLTIQRTQQEDSAVYLCASSSRMGFSANEQYFGPGTRLTVT.